Listed below are T cell receptor beta chains from one sample, sequenced in a study of PD-1 blockade in mismatch repair-deficient tumors. Assay: immunoSEQ multiplex PCR; the TCRdb copy retains only in-frame clones and omits some. The data show about 39,000 clones, 65% to 85% seen once. The source was PBMCs, collected 38 to 40 weeks after starting pembrolizumab. The receptors originated from an adult with mismatch repair-deficient cancer. CDR3s include the opening cysteine and the closing phenylalanine or tryptophan. D genes are given only for firm matches. Where a row states a size, it is once, few, many or the class of an expanded clone; other rows omit it.

V gene: TRBV5-4
J gene: TRBJ2-7
D gene: TRBD2
clone size: NA
CDR3 DNA: TGTGCCAGCAGCTTAGGACTAGCGGGAGTCAACTACGAGCAGTACTTC
CDR3 protein: CASSLGLAGVNYEQYF

V gene: TRBV27
J gene: TRBJ1-2
D gene: TRBD1
clone size: NA
CDR3 DNA: TGTGCCAGCAGCCGTTCCTTACAGGGGGCGAATGGCTACACCTTC
CDR3 protein: CASSRSLQGANGYTF

V gene: TRBV4-2
J gene: TRBJ1-5
D gene: TRBD1
clone size: NA
CDR3 DNA: TGTGCCAGCAGCCAAATCCAGGGGGATCAGCCCCAGCATTTT
CDR3 protein: CASSQIQGDQPQHF

V gene: TRBV4-1
J gene: TRBJ1-1
D gene: NA
clone size: NA
CDR3 DNA: TGCGCCAGCAGCCAAGGTTGGGACAACATGAACACTGAAGCTTTCTTT
CDR3 protein: CASSQGWDNMNTEAFF

V gene: TRBV4-2
J gene: TRBJ2-5
D gene: NA
clone size: few
CDR3 DNA: TGTGCCAGCAGCCCAGCCGGGGGTCCGGGAGAAGAGACCCAGTACTTC
CDR3 protein: CASSPAGGPGEETQYF

V gene: TRBV5-1
J gene: TRBJ1-1
D gene: TRBD1
clone size: NA
CDR3 DNA: TGCGCCAGCAGCTGGGACCGGGACAGGGGGTACACTGAAGCTTTCTTT
CDR3 protein: CASSWDRDRGYTEAFF

V gene: TRBV6-6
J gene: TRBJ1-5
D gene: NA
clone size: NA
CDR3 DNA: TGTGCCAGCAGTTACTCCCGGGGTCAGCCCCAGCATTTT
CDR3 protein: CASSYSRGQPQHF

V gene: TRBV9
J gene: TRBJ2-1
D gene: TRBD2
clone size: NA
CDR3 DNA: TGTGCCAGCAGCACGGGACTAGCGGGAGTCGCATACAATGAGCAGTTCTTC
CDR3 protein: CASSTGLAGVAYNEQFF

V gene: TRBV5-1
J gene: TRBJ1-1
D gene: NA
clone size: once
CDR3 DNA: TGCGCCAGCAGCTTGGGGGTTGGGGGGAGGAACACTGAAGCTTTCTTT
CDR3 protein: CASSLGVGGRNTEAFF

V gene: TRBV18
J gene: TRBJ2-2
D gene: NA
clone size: NA
CDR3 DNA: TGTGCCAGCTCACCCTTCGGGGATCGGATCGGGGAGCTGTTTTTT
CDR3 protein: CASSPFGDRIGELFF

V gene: TRBV28
J gene: TRBJ2-7
D gene: NA
clone size: few
CDR3 DNA: TGTGCCAGCAGTTTAATCAGGGGTAGGGGCGAGCAGTACTTC
CDR3 protein: CASSLIRGRGEQYF

V gene: TRBV5-6
J gene: TRBJ2-7
D gene: NA
clone size: few
CDR3 DNA: TGTGCCAGCAGCTCTCAGTACACCTACGAGCAGTACTTC
CDR3 protein: CASSSQYTYEQYF

V gene: TRBV7-9
J gene: TRBJ2-1
D gene: TRBD1
clone size: NA
CDR3 DNA: TGTGCCAGCAGCCATAAGGGACAGGGGGGCTACAATGAGCAGTTCTTC
CDR3 protein: CASSHKGQGGYNEQFF

V gene: TRBV14
J gene: TRBJ2-1
D gene: NA
clone size: NA
CDR3 DNA: TGTGCCAGCAGCCAAAGGGAGCTAGGCAATGAGCAGTTCTTC
CDR3 protein: CASSQRELGNEQFF

V gene: TRBV2
J gene: TRBJ2-7
D gene: TRBD2
clone size: NA
CDR3 DNA: TGTGCCAGCAGTGCGGGTCTAGCGGGAGTTGTCTACGAGCAGTACTTC
CDR3 protein: CASSAGLAGVVYEQYF

V gene: TRBV2
J gene: TRBJ1-4
D gene: NA
clone size: once
CDR3 DNA: TGTGCCAGCACTGCAGGGTCAACTAATGAAAAACTGTTTTTT
CDR3 protein: CASTAGSTNEKLFF

V gene: TRBV19
J gene: TRBJ1-4
D gene: NA
clone size: NA
CDR3 DNA: TGTGCCAGTAGTATGGGGGCCTTTGTTGCAACTAATGAAAAACTGTTTTTT
CDR3 protein: CASSMGAFVATNEKLFF

V gene: TRBV15
J gene: TRBJ2-7
D gene: TRBD1
clone size: NA
CDR3 DNA: TGTGCCACCAGCAGCCCGGGACAGAGGGAGTACGAGCAGTACTTC
CDR3 protein: CATSSPGQREYEQYF

V gene: TRBV29-1
J gene: TRBJ2-1
D gene: TRBD1
clone size: NA
CDR3 DNA: TGCAGCGTGGACTGGGACAGGGGATACAATGAGCAGTTCTTC
CDR3 protein: CSVDWDRGYNEQFF

V gene: TRBV2
J gene: TRBJ2-5
D gene: NA
clone size: NA
CDR3 DNA: TGTGCCAGCAGTGAAACAGGGACTAAGACCCAGTACTTC
CDR3 protein: CASSETGTKTQYF

V gene: TRBV6-5
J gene: TRBJ2-7
D gene: TRBD2
clone size: few
CDR3 DNA: TGTGCCAGCAGTGTAGCGGGAGGGGGGTACGAGCAGTACTTC
CDR3 protein: CASSVAGGGYEQYF

V gene: TRBV11-1
J gene: TRBJ2-7
D gene: TRBD2
clone size: NA
CDR3 DNA: TGTGCCAGCAGCCCCCGGACTAGCGGGAGGAGCTCCTACGAGCAGTACTTC
CDR3 protein: CASSPRTSGRSSYEQYF

V gene: TRBV9
J gene: TRBJ2-1
D gene: TRBD2
clone size: NA
CDR3 DNA: TGTGCCAGCAGCAGGCCCGCGGGAGAGATCAATGAGCAGTTCTTC
CDR3 protein: CASSRPAGEINEQFF

V gene: TRBV9
J gene: TRBJ2-7
D gene: NA
clone size: NA
CDR3 DNA: TGTGCCAGCAGCGTAGCCGGGAGTTCCCACGAGCAGTACTTC
CDR3 protein: CASSVAGSSHEQYF

V gene: TRBV28
J gene: TRBJ1-2
D gene: NA
clone size: NA
CDR3 DNA: TGTGCCAGCAGAACCACAGGGCTCCATGGCTACACCTTC
CDR3 protein: CASRTTGLHGYTF

V gene: TRBV18
J gene: TRBJ2-1
D gene: NA
clone size: NA
CDR3 DNA: TGTGCCAGCTCACCTACTAGCTCGGTTCGAAATGAGCAGTTCTTC
CDR3 protein: CASSPTSSVRNEQFF

V gene: TRBV10-3
J gene: TRBJ1-2
D gene: TRBD1
clone size: NA
CDR3 DNA: TGTGCCATCAGTGTCTGGACAGGGATTAACTATGGCTACACCTTC
CDR3 protein: CAISVWTGINYGYTF

V gene: TRBV7-8
J gene: TRBJ2-3
D gene: NA
clone size: NA
CDR3 DNA: TGTGCCAGCAGCTTAATGCTAACTAGCACAGATACGCAGTATTTT
CDR3 protein: CASSLMLTSTDTQYF

V gene: TRBV7-2
J gene: TRBJ1-1
D gene: NA
clone size: NA
CDR3 DNA: TGTGCCAGCAGCTTAGTTTCGGGTTTGGCGGGGGCTAGCACTGAAGCTTTCTTT
CDR3 protein: CASSLVSGLAGASTEAFF

V gene: TRBV5-1
J gene: TRBJ1-4
D gene: NA
clone size: NA
CDR3 DNA: TGCGCCAGCAGCCCCCAAAGCACTACTAATGAAAAACTGTTTTTT
CDR3 protein: CASSPQSTTNEKLFF

V gene: TRBV18
J gene: TRBJ1-1
D gene: NA
clone size: NA
CDR3 DNA: TGTGCCAGCTCACCCCTGGCCCAGAACACTGAAGCTTTCTTT
CDR3 protein: CASSPLAQNTEAFF

V gene: TRBV5-1
J gene: TRBJ2-1
D gene: NA
clone size: NA
CDR3 DNA: TGCGCCAGCAGCTTGGTCGGGGTGGATGAGCAGTTCTTC
CDR3 protein: CASSLVGVDEQFF

V gene: TRBV19
J gene: TRBJ2-3
D gene: TRBD2
clone size: once
CDR3 DNA: TGTGCCAGTAGTAAACTAAGAAAATTGGCGGGAGGGCCGGCCCAACCTACTAGCACAGATACGCAGTATTTT
CDR3 protein: CASSKLRKLAGGPAQPTSTDTQYF